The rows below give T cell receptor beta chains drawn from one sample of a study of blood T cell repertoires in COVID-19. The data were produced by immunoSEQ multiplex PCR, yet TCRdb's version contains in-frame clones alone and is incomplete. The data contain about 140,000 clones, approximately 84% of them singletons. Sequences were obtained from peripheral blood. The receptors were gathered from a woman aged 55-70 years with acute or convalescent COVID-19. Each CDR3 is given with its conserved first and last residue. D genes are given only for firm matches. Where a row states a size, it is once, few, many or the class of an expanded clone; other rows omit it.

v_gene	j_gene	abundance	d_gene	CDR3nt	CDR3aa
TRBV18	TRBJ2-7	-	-	TGTGCCAGCTCACCCCGGGACTCCGACGGCGAGCAGTACTTC	CASSPRDSDGEQYF
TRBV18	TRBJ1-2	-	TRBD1	TGTGCCAGCTCACCCGATTACAGGGGGTCGGTGGGCTACACCTTC	CASSPDYRGSVGYTF
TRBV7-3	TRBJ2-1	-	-	TGTGCCAGCGGGCTGTACAATGAGCAGTTCTTC	CASGLYNEQFF
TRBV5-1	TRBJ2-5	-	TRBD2	TGCGCCAGCCGCCCTAGCGGGAGTGGGGAGACCCAGTACTTC	CASRPSGSGETQYF
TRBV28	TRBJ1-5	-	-	TGTGCCAGCAGTTTGAGCGGACTAGGGCAGCCCCAGCATTTT	CASSLSGLGQPQHF
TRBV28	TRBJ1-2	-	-	TGTGCCAGCAGTTTGTACGGGGGGTTTTTCTATGGCTACACCTTC	CASSLYGGFFYGYTF
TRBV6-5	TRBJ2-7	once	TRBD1	TGTGCCAGCAGTTACGGGACAGGGTTCTACGAGCAGTACTTC	CASSYGTGFYEQYF
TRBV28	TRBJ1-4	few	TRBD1	TGTGCCAGCAGTGCGACAGGGTATAATAGTAATGAAAAACTGTTTTTT	CASSATGYNSNEKLFF
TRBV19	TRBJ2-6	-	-	TGTGCCAGTAGCCGGGTCCTCTCTGGGGCCAACGTCCTGACTTTC	CASSRVLSGANVLTF
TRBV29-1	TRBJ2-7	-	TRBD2	TGCAGCGTTGTCGGTCGGGCGGGAGTCTCCTACGAGCAGTACTTC	CSVVGRAGVSYEQYF
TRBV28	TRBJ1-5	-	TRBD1	TGTGCCAGCAGCTCCGGGACAGGGATTCAGCCCCAGCATTTT	CASSSGTGIQPQHF
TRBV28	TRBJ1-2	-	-	TGTGCCAGCAGCCCCGGTAACTATGGCTACACCTTC	CASSPGNYGYTF
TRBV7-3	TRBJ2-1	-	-	TGTGCCAGCAGCCTACAGGGATCCTCGAGCTCCTACAATGAGCAGTTCTTC	CASSLQGSSSSYNEQFF
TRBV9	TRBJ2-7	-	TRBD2	TGTGCCAGCAGCGCCGGGACTAGCGGCTACGAGCAGTACTTC	CASSAGTSGYEQYF
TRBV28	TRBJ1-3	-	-	TGTGCCAGCAGTTTTACAGGGTTTAGTAGAAACACCATATATTTT	CASSFTGFSRNTIYF
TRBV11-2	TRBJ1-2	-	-	TGTGCCAGCAGCTTAGTAGCAGGGGAGGGCTACACCTTC	CASSLVAGEGYTF
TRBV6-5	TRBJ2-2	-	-	TGTGCCAGCAGGCGGCTAGCCGGGGAGCTGTTTTTT	CASRRLAGELFF
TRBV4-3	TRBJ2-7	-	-	TGCGCCAGCAGCCAAGATACCGCTAGCTCCTACGAGCAGTACTTC	CASSQDTASSYEQYF
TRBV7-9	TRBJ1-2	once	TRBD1	TGTGCCAGCAGCTCCGGGACAGGGGCGGTCGACTATGGCTACACCTTC	CASSSGTGAVDYGYTF
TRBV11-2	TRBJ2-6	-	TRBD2	TGTGCCAGCAGCCCGGGGGGGGAGCCTGGGGCCAACGTCCTGACTTTC	CASSPGGEPGANVLTF
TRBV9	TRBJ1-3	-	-	TGTGCCAGCAGCGGACTCGGGGGCTCTGGAAACACCATATATTTT	CASSGLGGSGNTIYF
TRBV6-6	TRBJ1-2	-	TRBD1	TGTGCCAGCAGTGAGCCGGGACAGGGGTTCTATGGCTACACCTTC	CASSEPGQGFYGYTF
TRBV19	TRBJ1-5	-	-	TGTGCCAGTAGTAGCGGGACGGAAATTTCAGGGCCCCAGCATTTT	CASSSGTEISGPQHF
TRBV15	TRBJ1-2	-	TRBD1	TGTGCCACCAGCAGGGACAGGCGTGGCTATGGCTACACCTTC	CATSRDRRGYGYTF
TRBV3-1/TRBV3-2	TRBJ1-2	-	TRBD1	TGTGCCAGCAGCCAACCGGGACAGTTGAAGAGGGGCTACACCTTC	CASSQPGQLKRGYTF
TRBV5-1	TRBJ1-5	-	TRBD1	TGCGCCAGCAGCCCGACAGGGGGCCCTCAGCCCCAGCATTTT	CASSPTGGPQPQHF
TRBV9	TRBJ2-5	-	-	TGTGCCAGCAGCGTGCAGGGATTGGGAGAGACCCAGTACTTC	CASSVQGLGETQYF
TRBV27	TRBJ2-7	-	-	TGTGCCAGCAAATCTCGTGTAACATTCGGCAGGCTTGGGCTTGGCTCCTACGAGCAGTACTTC	CASKSRVTFGRLGLGSYEQYF
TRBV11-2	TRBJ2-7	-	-	TGTGCCAGCGGCCCTTTGGGCGAGAGCTCCTACGAGCAGTACTTC	CASGPLGESSYEQYF
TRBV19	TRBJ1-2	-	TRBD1	TGTGCCAGTAGTATGGACAGGGGGCGCGCCTATGGCTACACCTTC	CASSMDRGRAYGYTF
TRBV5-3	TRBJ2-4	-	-	TGTGCCAGAAAATTGTCGCGGATAACCGTAGCCAAAAACATTCAGTACTTC	CARKLSRITVAKNIQYF
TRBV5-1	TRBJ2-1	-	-	TGCGCCAGCAGCTGGACTCTCTCCTACAATGAGCAGTTCTTC	CASSWTLSYNEQFF
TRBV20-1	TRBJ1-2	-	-	TGCAGTGCTAGTATCCCTTATTCTAACTATGGCTACACCTTC	CSASIPYSNYGYTF
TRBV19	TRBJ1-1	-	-	TGTGCCAGTAGAAATCAGAAATTGAACACTGAAGCTTTCTTT	CASRNQKLNTEAFF
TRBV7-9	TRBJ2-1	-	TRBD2	TGTGCCAGCAGCCCCAGACTAGCGGGAGGGGAGCAGTTCTTC	CASSPRLAGGEQFF
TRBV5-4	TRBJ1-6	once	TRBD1	TGTGCCAGCAGCTTTGACAGGGGGAGCTCACCCCTCCACTTT	CASSFDRGSSPLHF
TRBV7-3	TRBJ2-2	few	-	TGTGCCAGCAGCACTGACGGACAGCCTAACACCGGGGAGCTGTTTTTT	CASSTDGQPNTGELFF
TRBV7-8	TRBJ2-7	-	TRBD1	TGTGCCAGCAGCGGATGGGACAGCCCCTACGAGCAGTACTTC	CASSGWDSPYEQYF
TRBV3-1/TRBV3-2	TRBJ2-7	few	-	TGTGCCAGCAGCCGGGCTTCCGAGCAGTACTTC	CASSRASEQYF
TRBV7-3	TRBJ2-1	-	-	TGTGCCAGCAGCCCAACGGTCGTGGTGAATGAGCAGTTCTTC	CASSPTVVVNEQFF
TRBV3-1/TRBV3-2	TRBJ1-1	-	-	TGTGCCAGCAGCCAATATGGTGGGGCTGCTGAAGCTTTCTTT	CASSQYGGAAEAFF
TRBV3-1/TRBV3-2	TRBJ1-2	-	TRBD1	TGTGCCAGCAGCCCAGGGGGTGGGGGAGAGAATGGCTACACCTTC	CASSPGGGGENGYTF
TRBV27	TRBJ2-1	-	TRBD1	TGTGCCAGCAGTTTATTGGGACAGGGCAATGAGCAGTTCTTC	CASSLLGQGNEQFF
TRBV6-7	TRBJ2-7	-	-	TGTGCCAGCAGTTATCCCAGGCGGGCTAATTACGAGCAGTACTTC	CASSYPRRANYEQYF
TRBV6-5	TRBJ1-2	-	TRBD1	TGTGCCAGCAGTCAGGGGGCGCGGGGCTATGGCTACACCTTC	CASSQGARGYGYTF
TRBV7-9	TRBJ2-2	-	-	TGTGCCAGCAGCTTAGAAAGGGAGTGGAGCCCCGGGGAGCTGTTTTTT	CASSLEREWSPGELFF
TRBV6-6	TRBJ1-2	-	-	TGTGCCAGCAGTTACTCGATCCAGGGGCCCTATGGCTACACCTTC	CASSYSIQGPYGYTF
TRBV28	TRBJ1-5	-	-	TGTGCCAGCGGCTATAGAGGCGGGGGGCAGCCCCAGCATTTT	CASGYRGGGQPQHF
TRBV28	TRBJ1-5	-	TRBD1	TGTGCCAGCAGTCTAGACAGGGTTCAGCCCCAGCATTTT	CASSLDRVQPQHF
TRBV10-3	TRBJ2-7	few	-	TGTGCCATCAGTGAACACTCCTACGAGCAGTACTTC	CAISEHSYEQYF
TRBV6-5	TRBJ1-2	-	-	TGTGCCAGCAGCGCCGACTTGACAGCTATCTATGGCTACACCTTC	CASSADLTAIYGYTF
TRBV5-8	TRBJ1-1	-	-	TGTGCCAGCAGCTTAATAAGGGGGATAATGAACACTGAAGCTTTCTTT	CASSLIRGIMNTEAFF
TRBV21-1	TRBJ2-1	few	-	TGTGCCAGCAGCAAAGGTACGAGCGGGAGGTACGACAATGAGCAGTTCTTC	CASSKGTSGRYDNEQFF